One and the same sample provided the 21 T cell receptor beta chains below, sequenced in a study of shared clonotypes between healthy human individuals (dated by TCRdb to the early 2020s). Libraries were built with the immunoSEQ multiplex PCR assay. TCRdb stores this immuneACCESS table with in-frame sequences only. Part of the clones is absent; in the studies checked, under half of the shortfall reflects unresolved V genes, and no reason is known for the rest. The sample table holds under 2,000,000 clones, of which around 96% were seen once. The ten largest make up under 1.5% of the sample. CD8 naive samples consisted of CD45RO-negative cells that were positively selected for CCR7, yielding a CD45RA+CCR7+ population without TemRA cells. The sequencing sample was made of naive CD8+ T cells sorted from blood. The label giving this sample's cell subset or site can be read as: CD45RA+CCR7+. All receptors come from a man younger than 35 in good health.

The chain couples TRBV7-9 to TRBJ1-1, with D perhaps matching TRBD1 (5 bases). There are 16 residues in the CDR3. The V gene's germline CDR1 is SEHNR and CDR2 FQNEAQ (reference sequence). Trimming took 0 bases from V and 4 from J, leaving 15 bases between them. CDR3 DNA sequence: TGTGCCAGCAGCTTAGCTGGAACAGGCCCAGGCACTGAAGCTTTCTTT. Translation: CASSLAGTGPGTEAFF.

As to this clone: Other nucleotide sequences in the sample specify the same CDR3. In DNA form, the CDR3 reads TGCGCCAGCAGCTTGGCCCCTACCTACGAGCAGTACTTC. This encodes CASSLAPTYEQYF. This chain joins TRBV5-1 and TRBJ2-7; no reliable D call. This CDR3 is 13 amino acids long. Germline CDR1 and CDR2: SGHRS and YFSETQ. V was trimmed by 0 bases and J by 2 bases, leaving 6 bases between them.

The genes are TRBV6-5 and TRBJ2-3, with 9 bases matching TRBD2. The CDR3 is 16 residues long. V gave up 2 bases and J gave up 4 bases; unmatched junction bases: 7. Germline CDR1 MNHEY, CDR2 SVGAGI. The CDR3, as DNA: TGTGCCAGCAGTTACGGACAAGCGGGGGGTCCAGATACGCAGTATTTT. It specifies CASSYGQAGGPDTQYF.

This chain links TRBV11-3 with TRBJ1-2, with unresolved D. Germline lookup yields CDR1 SGHNT and CDR2 YENEEA. The CDR3 has 14 residues. The V end lost 1 base, the J end lost 4 bases, and 10 bases lay between the germline ends. The CDR3: CASSLGPRSYGYTF. CDR3 sequence (DNA): TGTGCCAGCAGCTTAGGTCCCAGGAGCTATGGCTACACCTTC.

The V gene is TRBV9, the J gene TRBJ2-7, with 7 bases aligning to TRBD2. The CDR3 is 13 amino acids. Unmatched junction bases numbered 4, after V lost 3 bases and J lost 4 bases. CDR1 is SGDLS and CDR2 is YYNGEE in the germline V gene. The CDR3 is CASSDGGFYEQYF. The DNA of the CDR3 is TGTGCCAGCAGCGACGGGGGGTTTTACGAGCAGTACTTC. The complete variable domain, with remaining parts taken from reference TRBV9 and TRBJ2-7, reads DSGVTQTPKHLITATGQRVTLRCSPRSGDLSVYWYQQSLDQGLQFLIQYYNGEERAKGNILERFSAQQFPDLHSELNLSSLELGDSALYFCASSDGGFYEQYFGPGTRLTVT.

This chain links TRBV14 with TRBJ1-1; TRBD1 is a possible D gene (5 bases). The CDR3 totals 18 residues. Germline V lookup: CDR1 SGHDN, CDR2 FVKESK. The V gene lost 4 bases and the J gene lost 0 bases, with 21 bases spanning the gap. CDR3 sequence (DNA): TGTGCCAGCAGCCTTGGTTCTCCAGGGTCCAGTTTGAACACTGAAGCTTTCTTT. This encodes CASSLGSPGSSLNTEAFF. Using reference TRBV14 and TRBJ1-1 for the parts outside the CDR3, the full variable domain is EAGVTQFPSHSVIEKGQTVTLRCDPISGHDNLYWYRRVMGKEIKFLLHFVKESKQDESGMPNNRFLAERTGGTYSTLKVQPAELEDSGVYFCASSLGSPGSSLNTEAFFGQGTRLTVV.

The chain uses TRBV9 and TRBJ2-5; no clear D. The V end lost 2 bases, the J end lost 3 bases, and 8 bases lay between the germline ends. Germline V gene sequence: CDR1 SGDLS, CDR2 YYNGEE. The CDR3 has 13 amino acids. The CDR3 DNA is TGTGCCAGCAGCGTCTTAGGAGAAGAGACCCAGTACTTC. Protein sequence: CASSVLGEETQYF.

The J gene is TRBJ1-5, the V gene TRBV2; a possible D gene is TRBD1 (5 bases). The germline CDR1 and CDR2 sequences are SNHLY and FYNNEI. The CDR3 totals 14 residues. Trimming cost V 9 bases and J 0 bases, with 12 bases left between them. CDR3 sequence: CARGGWGSNQPQHF. For the CDR3, the DNA is TGTGCCAGGGGGGGTTGGGGTAGCAATCAGCCCCAGCATTTT.

The chain couples TRBV25-1 to TRBJ2-2; TRBD1 is a possible D gene (6 bases). Between the trimmed V and J ends, which lost 4 bases and 2 bases, there was a span of 20 bases. CDR3 length equals 18 residues. Germline CDR1 MGHDK, CDR2 SYGVNS. The CDR3 DNA is TGTGCCAGCAGTGCTATTAGTACAGGGATTATTAACACCGGGGAGCTGTTTTTT. Amino acids: CASSAISTGIINTGELFF.

The chain is built from TRBV27 and TRBJ2-5; 15 nucleotides align to TRBD2. Germline lookup yields CDR1 MNHEY and CDR2 SMNVEV (reference sequence). The CDR3 sequence is 16 residues long. With V trimmed by 4 bases and J by 5 bases, 5 bases remained unmatched. In DNA, the CDR3 is TGTGCCAGCAGTTCAGGACTAGCGGGAGGGTGGGAGACCCAGTACTTC. This codes for CASSSGLAGGWETQYF.

This sequence joins TRBV27 and TRBJ2-2, with D uncertain. V was shortened by 0 bases and J by 4 bases, with 12 bases between the two germline ends. From germline, CDR1 is MNHEY and CDR2 SMNVEV (reference sequence). The CDR3 runs to 16 residues. This chain's CDR3 is CASSLSIAVSTGELFF. In DNA, the CDR3 is TGTGCCAGCAGTTTATCGATAGCAGTGAGCACCGGGGAGCTGTTTTTT.

The chain has TRBV30 and TRBJ2-1; 7 nucleotides align to TRBD1. Germline V gives CDR1 GTSNPN, CDR2 SVGIG (reference sequence). Losses at the gene ends were 0 bases for V and 5 bases for J; bases not matched to a gene: 1. This CDR3 contains 13 residues. The CDR3 coding sequence is TGTGCCTGGAGTGTAGGACAGGACAATGAGCAGTTCTTC. As protein: CAWSVGQDNEQFF.

V gene TRBV19 combines with J gene TRBJ1-2; D remains unclear. The length of the CDR3 is 14 residues. Per the germline V gene, CDR1 is LNHDA and CDR2 is SQIVND (reference sequence). Trimming removed 5 bases from V and 4 bases from J, with 14 bases in between. CDR3 protein: CASSPFNGVYGYTF. CDR3 nucleotides: TGTGCCAGTAGTCCATTCAACGGAGTCTATGGCTACACCTTC.

The chain links TRBV10-2 to TRBJ2-7; 8 positions agree with TRBD1. Germline V gives CDR1 WSHSY, CDR2 SAAADI. The junction had 3 bases not matched to a gene; V was cut back by 8 bases and J by 3 bases. There are 12 residues in the CDR3. This CDR3 reads CASGQGFYEQYF. The DNA for the CDR3 is TGCGCCAGCGGACAGGGTTTCTACGAGCAGTACTTC.

The CDR3 nucleotides read TGTGCCAGCAGCCAAGATGTCACCAATACCCGCTCCTACGAGCAGTACTTC. This gives the protein CASSQDVTNTRSYEQYF. V gene TRBV14 combines with J gene TRBJ2-7; D gene uncertain. Trimming took off 0 bases at V and 0 bases at J, with 15 bases between the two ends. The CDR3 spans 17 residues. From germline, CDR1 is SGHDN and CDR2 FVKESK. Supplemented by reference TRBV14 and TRBJ2-7, the full variable domain reads EAGVTQFPSHSVIEKGQTVTLRCDPISGHDNLYWYRRVMGKEIKFLLHFVKESKQDESGMPNNRFLAERTGGTYSTLKVQPAELEDSGVYFCASSQDVTNTRSYEQYFGPGTRLTVT.

J is TRBJ2-7 and V is TRBV2, with 7 bases matching TRBD1. Germline values: CDR1 SNHLY, CDR2 FYNNEI. Germline trimming cut 10 bases from V and 6 bases from J; bases unmatched to any gene: 6. CDR3 size: 11 residues. CDR3 region: CAKRQGREQYF. In DNA form, the CDR3 reads TGTGCCAAAAGACAGGGCCGCGAGCAGTACTTC.

V gene TRBV4-1 combines with J gene TRBJ2-3; TRBD2 agrees at 8 bases. This CDR3 comprises 16 residues. V gave up 0 bases and J gave up 3 bases; unmatched junction bases: 5. Germline-derived CDR1 and CDR2 are MGHRA and YSYEKL. CDR3 region: CASSQEFRGGTDTQYF. The CDR3 coding sequence is TGCGCCAGCAGCCAAGAATTTCGGGGGGGGACAGATACGCAGTATTTT.

V usage is TRBV6-5 and J usage is TRBJ1-1; 12 bases map to TRBD1. V lost 6 bases to trimming and J lost 5 bases; unmatched junction nucleotides: 7. The CDR3 is 15 amino acids. Looked up from germline, CDR1 is MNHEY and CDR2 is SVGAGI. CDR3 residues: CASRTGQGARTEAFF. CDR3 nucleotides: TGTGCCAGCAGAACGGGACAGGGGGCGCGGACTGAAGCTTTCTTT.

J is TRBJ2-1 and V is TRBV29-1; 7 nucleotides align to TRBD2. Per germline, CDR1 SQVTM and CDR2 ANQGSEA. CDR3 length equals 16 residues. V trimming: 0 bases; J trimming: 8 bases; junction bases outside the gene matches: 13. The CDR3 nucleotides read TGCAGCGTTGAAGATCGACGGCGGGAGAGAAGTGATGAGCAGTTCTTC. Its protein is CSVEDRRRERSDEQFF.

This clone was recorded once. The chain is built from TRBV7-9 and TRBJ2-7, with a weak D call TRBD2 (5 bases). V was trimmed by 2 bases and J by 4 bases, leaving 12 bases between them. Germline V gives CDR1 SEHNR, CDR2 FQNEAQ (reference sequence). This CDR3 spans 14 amino acids. The CDR3 bases are TGTGCCAGCAGCTTACCAGGACGCGGGTACGAGCAGTACTTC. Residues: CASSLPGRGYEQYF.

The J gene is TRBJ2-3, the V gene TRBV7-2, with 8 bases identical to TRBD2. Germline CDR1 reads SGHTA; CDR2 reads FQGNSA. Trimming removed 4 bases from V and 0 bases from J; junction bases left unmatched: 3. The CDR3 totals 15 residues. CDR3 region: CASSYSGISTDTQYF. The CDR3 DNA sequence: TGTGCCAGCAGCTATAGCGGGATCAGCACAGATACGCAGTATTTT.